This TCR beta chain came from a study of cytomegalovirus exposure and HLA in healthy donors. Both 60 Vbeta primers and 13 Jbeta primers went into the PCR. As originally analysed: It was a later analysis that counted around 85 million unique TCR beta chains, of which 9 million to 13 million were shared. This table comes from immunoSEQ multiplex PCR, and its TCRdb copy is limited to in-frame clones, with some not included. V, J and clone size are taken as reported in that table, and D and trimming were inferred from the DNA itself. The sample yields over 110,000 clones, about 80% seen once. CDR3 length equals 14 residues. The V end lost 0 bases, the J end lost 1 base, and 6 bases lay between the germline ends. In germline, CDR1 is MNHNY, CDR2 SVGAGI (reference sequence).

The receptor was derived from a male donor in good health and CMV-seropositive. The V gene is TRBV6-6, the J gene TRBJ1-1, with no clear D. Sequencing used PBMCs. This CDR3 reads CASSYSNGNTEAFF. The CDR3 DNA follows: TGTGCCAGCAGTTACTCTAACGGGAACACTGAAGCTTTCTTT.